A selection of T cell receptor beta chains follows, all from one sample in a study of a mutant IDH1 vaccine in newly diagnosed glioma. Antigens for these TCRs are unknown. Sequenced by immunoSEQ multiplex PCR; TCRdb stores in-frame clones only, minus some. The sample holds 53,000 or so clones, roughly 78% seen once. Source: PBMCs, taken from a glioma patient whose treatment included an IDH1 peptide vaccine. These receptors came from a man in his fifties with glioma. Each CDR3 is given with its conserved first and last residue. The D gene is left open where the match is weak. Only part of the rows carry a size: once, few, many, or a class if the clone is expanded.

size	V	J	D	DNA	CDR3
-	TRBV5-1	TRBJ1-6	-	TGCGCCAGCAGGGCACAGGAGGCAGGCAATTCACCCCTCCACTTT	CASRAQEAGNSPLHF
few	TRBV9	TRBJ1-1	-	TGTGCCAGCAGCGTAGTATTACCGTCGACTGAAGCTTTCTTT	CASSVVLPSTEAFF
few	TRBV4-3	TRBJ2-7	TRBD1	TGCGCCAGCAGCCAAGCCGGGACAGGGGGCCCCTACGAGCAGTACTTC	CASSQAGTGGPYEQYF
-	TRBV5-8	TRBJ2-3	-	TGTGCCAGCAGCTTAATCCGTACAGGGCGGGATACGCAGTATTTT	CASSLIRTGRDTQYF
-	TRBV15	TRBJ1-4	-	TGTGCCACCAGCAGTGGTGCCTCCAGGGCCTTTAATGAAAAACTGTTTTTT	CATSSGASRAFNEKLFF
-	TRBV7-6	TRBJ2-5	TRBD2	TGTGCCAGCAGCCTCTCCCCAGCGGGGGGGCAAGAGACCCAGTACTTC	CASSLSPAGGQETQYF
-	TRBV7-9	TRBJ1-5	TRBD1	TGTGCCAGCAGCGGGACAGGCAATCAGCCCCAGCATTTT	CASSGTGNQPQHF
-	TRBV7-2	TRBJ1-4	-	TGTGCCAGCAGCTTTTCAACTAATGAAAAACTGTTTTTT	CASSFSTNEKLFF
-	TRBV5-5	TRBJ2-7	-	TGTGCCAGCAGCTACCAGGTAGGACACGAGCAGTACTTC	CASSYQVGHEQYF
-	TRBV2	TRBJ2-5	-	TGTGCCAGCAGTGAAAGAACGGGATCTGGGGCCCAGTACTTC	CASSERTGSGAQYF
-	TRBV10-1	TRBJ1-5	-	TGCGCCAGCTATAACAGGGACCATCAGCCCCAGCATTTT	CASYNRDHQPQHF
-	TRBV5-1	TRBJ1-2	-	TGCGCCAGCAGCTTGGAGGACAACTTCTATGGCTACACCTTC	CASSLEDNFYGYTF
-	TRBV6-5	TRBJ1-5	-	TGTGCCAGCAGATCTATCGGACGGGAAAATCAGCCCCAGCATTTT	CASRSIGRENQPQHF
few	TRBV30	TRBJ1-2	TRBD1	TGTGCCTGGAAACAGGGGGACACTAACTATGGCTACACCTTC	CAWKQGDTNYGYTF
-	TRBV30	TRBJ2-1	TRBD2	TGTGCCTGGAGACTAGCGGGGGGGGTGGATGAGCAGTTCTTC	CAWRLAGGVDEQFF
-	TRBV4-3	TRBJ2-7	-	TGCGCCAGCAGCCAAGATAGACGTTTGTACTTC	CASSQDRRLYF
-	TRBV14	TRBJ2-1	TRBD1	TGTGCCAGCAGCCTAAGAACGGGACAGGTGATCTATGAGCAGTTCTTC	CASSLRTGQVIYEQFF
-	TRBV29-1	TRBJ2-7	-	TGCAGCGTTGATGGTGGGTTCGGCGAGCAGTACTTC	CSVDGGFGEQYF
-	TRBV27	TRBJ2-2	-	TGTGCCAGCAGTCCTCGTAGGTATGGCGGGGAGCTGTTTTTT	CASSPRRYGGELFF
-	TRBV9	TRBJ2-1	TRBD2	TGTGCCAGCAGCTTCCCCGGGACTAGTCACAATGAGCAGTTCTTC	CASSFPGTSHNEQFF
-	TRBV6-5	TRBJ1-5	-	TGTGCCAGCAGTTACGCGGGAGGCCAGCCCCAGCATTTT	CASSYAGGQPQHF
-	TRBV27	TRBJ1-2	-	TGTGCCAGCAGTCCCGATGGGAACTATGGCTACACCTTC	CASSPDGNYGYTF
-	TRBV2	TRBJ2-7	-	TGTGCCAGCAGTGTAATGGCCTACGAGCAGTACTTC	CASSVMAYEQYF